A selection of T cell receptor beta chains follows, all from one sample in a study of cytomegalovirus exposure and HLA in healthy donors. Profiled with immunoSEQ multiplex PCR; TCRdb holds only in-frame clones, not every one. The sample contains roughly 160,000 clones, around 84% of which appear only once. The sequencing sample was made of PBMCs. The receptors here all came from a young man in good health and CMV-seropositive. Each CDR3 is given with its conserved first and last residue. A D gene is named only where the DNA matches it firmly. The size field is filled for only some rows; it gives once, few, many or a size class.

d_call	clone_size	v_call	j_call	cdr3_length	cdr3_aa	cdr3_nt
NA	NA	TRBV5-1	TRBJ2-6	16	CASSIDSTSGANVLTF	TGCGCCAGCAGCATCGACAGCACCTCTGGGGCCAACGTCCTGACTTTC
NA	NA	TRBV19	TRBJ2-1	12	CASSPSNGEQFF	TGTGCCAGTAGTCCATCTAACGGTGAGCAGTTCTTC
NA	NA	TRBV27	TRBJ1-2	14	CASSFAHGRAGYTF	TGTGCCAGCAGTTTTGCCCACGGGCGGGCGGGCTACACCTTC
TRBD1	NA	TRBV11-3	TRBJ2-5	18	CASSFRGIQTGPQETQYF	TGTGCCAGCAGCTTTAGGGGGATACAGACAGGGCCGCAAGAGACCCAGTACTTC
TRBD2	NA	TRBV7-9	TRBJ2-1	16	CASSLEGLATYNEQFF	TGTGCCAGCAGCCTTGAGGGACTAGCTACCTACAATGAGCAGTTCTTC
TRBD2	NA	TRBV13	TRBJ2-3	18	CASSLWLAGGPGTDTQYF	TGTGCCAGCAGCTTATGGCTAGCGGGAGGGCCGGGCACAGATACGCAGTATTTT
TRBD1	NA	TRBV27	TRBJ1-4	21	CASRLPIRDRGSMSLDEKLFF	TGTGCCAGCAGATTACCCATAAGGGACAGGGGTTCGATGAGTCTAGATGAAAAACTGTTTTTT
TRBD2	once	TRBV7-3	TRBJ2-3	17	CASSLLGPSGNTDTQYF	TGTGCCAGCAGCTTACTAGGCCCTAGCGGCAACACAGATACGCAGTATTTT
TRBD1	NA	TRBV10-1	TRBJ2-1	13	CASNRDREAKVFF	TGCGCCAGCAATCGGGACAGGGAGGCCAAGGTGTTCTTC
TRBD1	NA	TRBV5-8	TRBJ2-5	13	CASSSTGEETQYF	TGTGCCAGCAGCTCGACAGGGGAAGAGACCCAGTACTTC
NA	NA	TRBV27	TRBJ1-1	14	CASSFNRVGTEAFF	TGTGCCAGCAGTTTCAACAGGGTAGGCACTGAAGCTTTCTTT
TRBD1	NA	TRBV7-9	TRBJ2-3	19	CASSSSFPLTGGGTDTQYF	TGTGCCAGCAGCTCTAGCTTCCCTCTGACAGGGGGGGGCACAGATACGCAGTATTTT
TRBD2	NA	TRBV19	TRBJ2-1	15	CASSPQREAYNEQFF	TGTGCCAGTAGTCCCCAGCGGGAGGCCTACAATGAGCAGTTCTTC
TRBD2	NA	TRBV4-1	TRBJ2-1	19	CASSQDFGAGGRLYNEQFF	TGCGCCAGCAGCCAAGATTTCGGCGCGGGAGGGCGATTATACAATGAGCAGTTCTTC
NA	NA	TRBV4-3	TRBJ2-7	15	CASSQDPEFPYEQYF	TGCGCCAGCAGCCAAGATCCGGAGTTCCCCTACGAGCAGTACTTC
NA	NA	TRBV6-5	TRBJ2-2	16	CASSYGNRANTGELFF	TGTGCCAGCAGTTACGGGAACAGGGCGAACACCGGGGAGCTGTTTTTT
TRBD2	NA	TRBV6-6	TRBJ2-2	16	CASRAHPGGGGGELFF	TGTGCCAGCAGGGCCCACCCGGGAGGAGGAGGCGGGGAGCTGTTTTTT
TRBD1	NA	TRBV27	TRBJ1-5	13	CASRGTGGQPQHF	TGTGCCAGCAGAGGGACAGGGGGTCAGCCCCAGCATTTT
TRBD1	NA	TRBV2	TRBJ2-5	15	CASSWMTGVTETQYF	TGTGCCAGCAGTTGGATGACAGGGGTAACAGAGACCCAGTACTTC
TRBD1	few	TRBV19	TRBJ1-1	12	CASPDRVGYAFF	TGTGCCAGTCCGGACAGGGTGGGTTACGCTTTCTTT
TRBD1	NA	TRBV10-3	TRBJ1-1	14	CAISELGQGAEAFF	TGTGCCATCAGTGAATTGGGACAGGGGGCAGAAGCTTTCTTT
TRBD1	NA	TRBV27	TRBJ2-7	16	CASSLRRQGARYEQYF	TGTGCCAGCAGCCTTAGGAGGCAGGGGGCGAGGTACGAGCAGTACTTC
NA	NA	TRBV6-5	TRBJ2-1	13	CASTIGSLNEQFF	TGTGCCAGCACCATTGGTAGCCTGAATGAGCAGTTCTTC
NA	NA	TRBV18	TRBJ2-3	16	CASSPPRGGGLDTQYF	TGTGCCAGCTCACCACCGAGGGGGGGTGGATTGGATACGCAGTATTTT
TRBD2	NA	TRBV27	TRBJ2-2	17	CASSPRRTSRFPGELFF	TGTGCCAGCAGCCCCCGCCGGACTAGCAGGTTTCCCGGGGAGCTGTTTTTT
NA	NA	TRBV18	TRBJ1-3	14	CASSLGGTGNTIYF	TGTGCCAGCTCACTTGGGGGGACTGGAAACACCATATATTTT
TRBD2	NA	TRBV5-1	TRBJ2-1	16	CASSLVAGASYNEQFF	TGCGCCAGCAGCTTGGTGGCGGGAGCCTCCTACAATGAGCAGTTCTTC
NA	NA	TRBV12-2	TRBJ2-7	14	CASRPFLAAYEQYF	TGTGCAAGTCGTCCTTTCCTAGCGGCCTACGAGCAGTACTTC
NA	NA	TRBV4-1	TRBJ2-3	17	CASSQGLKKRSTDTQYF	TGCGCCAGCAGCCAAGGGCTGAAAAAGCGAAGCACAGATACGCAGTATTTT
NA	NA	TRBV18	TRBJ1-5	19	CASSPRAGSGADSNQPQHF	TGTGCCAGCTCACCACGTGCCGGGTCCGGAGCAGATAGCAATCAGCCCCAGCATTTT
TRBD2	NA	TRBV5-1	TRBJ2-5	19	CASSFSGLAGGGEQETQYF	TGCGCCAGCAGCTTCTCAGGACTAGCGGGAGGAGGGGAACAAGAGACCCAGTACTTC
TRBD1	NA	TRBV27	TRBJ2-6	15	CATRGQGAGANVLTF	TGTGCCACCCGAGGACAGGGGGCCGGGGCCAACGTCCTGACTTTC
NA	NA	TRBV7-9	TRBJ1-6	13	CASSLEGVSPLHF	TGTGCCAGCAGCTTAGAAGGAGTGTCACCCCTCCACTTT
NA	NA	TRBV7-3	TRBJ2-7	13	CASSLDLANEQYF	TGTGCCAGCAGCTTGGATCTAGCTAACGAGCAGTACTTC
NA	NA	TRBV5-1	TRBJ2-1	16	CASSPAEGVSYNEQFF	TGCGCCAGCAGCCCGGCCGAGGGAGTATCTTACAATGAGCAGTTCTTC
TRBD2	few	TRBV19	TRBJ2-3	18	CASSTGTSGIPSTDTQYF	TGTGCCAGTAGTACCGGGACTAGCGGGATCCCTAGCACAGATACGCAGTATTTT
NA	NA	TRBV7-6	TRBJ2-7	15	CASSVQSGAAYEQYF	TGTGCCAGCAGCGTCCAGTCAGGGGCTGCCTACGAGCAGTACTTC
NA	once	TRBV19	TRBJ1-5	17	CASSMGSGRGHEVPQHF	TGTGCCAGTAGTATGGGGTCGGGCAGGGGCCATGAAGTACCCCAGCATTTT
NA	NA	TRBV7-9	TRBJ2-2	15	CASSPRPTNTGELFF	TGTGCCAGCAGCCCTAGGCCGACGAACACCGGGGAGCTGTTTTTT
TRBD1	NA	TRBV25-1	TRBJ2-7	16	CASSEYRGTGENEQYF	TGTGCCAGCAGTGAATATAGGGGGACAGGGGAGAACGAGCAGTACTTC
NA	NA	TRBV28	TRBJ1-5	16	CASSLGTKYSNQPQHF	TGTGCCAGCAGTTTAGGGACAAAATATAGCAATCAGCCCCAGCATTTT